These 19 T cell receptor beta chains were all obtained from the same sample, sequenced in a study of OX40 agonist ivuxolimab in advanced cancers. Sequenced by immunoSEQ multiplex PCR; TCRdb stores in-frame clones only, minus some. The sample has tens of thousands of clones, around nine tenths seen once; the top ten hold under 0.85%. Sequences were derived from CD4+ or CD8+ T cells sorted from blood, sampled in a trial of the OX40 agonist ivuxolimab. The receptors stem from an adult with an advanced solid tumor such as melanoma, head and neck, liver or kidney cancer.

CDR3 in amino acids: CASSFQGKNTGELFF. In DNA form, the CDR3 reads TGTGCCAGCAGTTTCCAGGGGAAGAACACCGGGGAGCTGTTTTTT. This chain links TRBV27 with TRBJ2-2, with D tentatively TRBD1 (6 bases). CDR1 and CDR2 from the germline V gene are MNHEY and SMNVEV (reference sequence). The CDR3 runs to 15 residues. V was shortened by 3 bases and J by 1 base, with 9 bases between the two germline ends.

The CDR3 here is CASSLSRAETQYF. In DNA, the CDR3 is TGTGCCAGCAGCTTGAGCCGGGCGGAAACGCAGTATTTT. This chain links TRBV7-9 with TRBJ2-3; D unresolved. The CDR3 consists of 13 residues. The V gene's germline CDR1 is SEHNR and CDR2 FQNEAQ (reference sequence). Trimming pared 3 bases from V and 9 bases from J, leaving 13 bases between.

This clone was seen more than once but under ten times. V usage is TRBV30 and J usage is TRBJ1-1; no definite D call. Germline CDR1 reads GTSNPN; CDR2 reads SVGIG (reference sequence). The CDR3 is made up of 12 amino acids. V was pared by 0 bases and J by 10 bases, with 12 bases between. In DNA form, the CDR3 reads TGTGCCTGGAGTGTTAGCGGAGCTTCAGCTTTCTTT. Translation: CAWSVSGASAFF.

V and J are TRBV18 and TRBJ1-2; 8 bases map to TRBD1. Germline V gene lookup returns CDR1 KGHSH and CDR2 LQKENI. This CDR3 spans 16 amino acids. Trimming at V came to 3 bases and at J to 8 bases, leaving 14 bases not matched to a gene. The CDR3 DNA reads TGTGCCAGCTCACCGCTCAAGGACAGGGTTCTTGGCGGCTACACCTTC. It translates to CASSPLKDRVLGGYTF.

This clone was picked up one time. CDR3: CASSLSHMNGELFF. CDR3 coding DNA: TGTGCCAGCAGCTTAAGTCACATGAACGGGGAGCTGTTTTTT. The V gene is TRBV7-2, the J gene TRBJ2-2; D ambiguous. V dropped 2 bases and J dropped 7 bases, with 11 bases sitting between them. Germline V gene data show CDR1 as SGHTA and CDR2 as FQGNSA. This CDR3 has 14 residues.

J is TRBJ1-1 and V is TRBV19; 8 bases fit TRBD1. Trimming at V came to 6 bases and at J to 4 bases, leaving 16 bases not matched to a gene. Germline V lookup: CDR1 LNHDA, CDR2 SQIVND (reference sequence). CDR3 length equals 17 residues. This CDR3 reads CASSRRAGGAKGTEAFF. The CDR3 DNA sequence: TGTGCCAGTAGCCGTCGGGCAGGGGGCGCAAAAGGCACTGAAGCTTTCTTT.

This clone is a singleton in its sample. The V call is TRBV6-6, the J call TRBJ2-1; D remains unclear. The CDR3 spans 13 residues. From germline, CDR1 is MNHNY and CDR2 SVGAGI (reference sequence). The germline V and J ends were trimmed by 5 bases and 5 bases, with 10 bases remaining between them. This chain's CDR3 is CASSGPENNEQFF. CDR3 nucleotide sequence: TGTGCCAGCAGTGGTCCGGAAAACAATGAGCAGTTCTTC.

The V and J genes are TRBV5-1 and TRBJ2-1, with 7 positions matching TRBD2. CDR3 length equals 14 residues. V lost 2 bases and J lost 5; bases outside the gene matches: 4. Germline V gene lookup returns CDR1 SGHRS and CDR2 YFSETQ. The CDR3 loop reads CASSFMLADNEQFF. Written as DNA, the CDR3 is TGCGCCAGCAGCTTTATGCTAGCGGACAATGAGCAGTTCTTC.

The V and J genes are TRBV4-3 and TRBJ1-2; a weak D match, TRBD1 (5 bases). V was shortened by 4 bases and J by 2 bases, with 14 bases between the two germline ends. In germline, CDR1 is LGHNA, CDR2 YSLEER. The CDR3 is 15 residues long. In nucleotides, the CDR3 is TGCGCCAGCAGCCCCGAGGCGGGGCGCAACTATGGCTACACCTTC. Translating it yields CASSPEAGRNYGYTF.

V is TRBV30 and J is TRBJ2-3; TRBD1 agrees at 11 bases. Germline lookup yields CDR1 GTSNPN and CDR2 SVGIG (reference sequence). Trimming cost V 3 bases and J 3 bases; bases outside gene matches: 2. This CDR3 is built from 14 residues. The CDR3 protein is CAWRGDRGTDTQYF. In DNA, the CDR3 is TGTGCCTGGAGGGGGGACAGGGGGACAGATACGCAGTATTTT.

The chain couples TRBV30 to TRBJ2-5, with 7 bases identical to TRBD2. V lost 8 bases and J lost 5; bases outside the gene matches: 20. Germline V gene sequence: CDR1 GTSNPN, CDR2 SVGIG (reference sequence). The CDR3 length is 16 residues. The CDR3, as DNA: TGTGCCCGCAGTGGGTGGGAGGGCGGATTTGGGGAGACCCAGTACTTC. This gives the protein CARSGWEGGFGETQYF.

V gene TRBV2 combines with J gene TRBJ2-6; TRBD2 aligns across 8 bases. Germline values: CDR1 SNHLY, CDR2 FYNNEI. V trimming: 7 bases; J trimming: 0 bases; junction bases outside the gene matches: 17. The length of the CDR3 is 20 residues. The CDR3 DNA is TGTGCCAGCACCCTTCTCCGGGGGGGACATTCCTCCTCTGGGGCCAACGTCCTGACTTTC. Amino acids: CASTLLRGGHSSSGANVLTF.

This clone was seen a single time. The genes are TRBV4-1 and TRBJ1-5; D is undetermined. There are 18 residues in the CDR3. V was cut by 0 bases and J by 1 base, with 16 bases left in between. The V gene's germline CDR1 is MGHRA and CDR2 YSYEKL. The CDR3 loop is CASSQDSFTEPSNQPQHF. In DNA, the CDR3 is TGCGCCAGCAGCCAAGATAGTTTTACAGAACCAAGCAATCAGCCCCAGCATTTT.

This clone was seen only once. The chain couples TRBV13 to TRBJ1-2; weak D call: TRBD1 (6 bases). The CDR3 length is 18 residues. Germline V gives CDR1 PRHDT, CDR2 FYEKMQ (reference sequence). V lost 0 bases, J lost 0 bases, and 17 bases lay in between. For the CDR3, the DNA is TGTGCCAGCAGCTTAGGCCGAAGGGGGGCGAGCACTAACTATGGCTACACCTTC. It yields the protein CASSLGRRGASTNYGYTF.

The rearrangement joins TRBV19 to TRBJ1-1, with D uncertain. The CDR3 has 14 amino acids. Trimming cost V 4 bases and J 1 base, with 10 bases left between them. Germline V gene sequence: CDR1 LNHDA, CDR2 SQIVND (reference sequence). CDR3 nucleotide sequence: TGTGCCAGTAGTAAACCCCCAGGGAACACTGAAGCTTTCTTT. Protein product: CASSKPPGNTEAFF. The complete variable domain, with remaining parts taken from reference TRBV19 and TRBJ1-1, reads DGGITQSPKYLFRKEGQNVTLSCEQNLNHDAMYWYRQDPGQGLRLIYYSQIVNDFQKGDIAEGYSVSREKKESFPLTVTSAQKNPTAFYLCASSKPPGNTEAFFGQGTRLTVV.

The chain combines TRBV11-2 with TRBJ1-1; a possible D gene is TRBD1 (5 bases). V was cut by 5 bases and J by 1 base, with 17 bases left in between. Germline assignment: CDR1 SGHAT and CDR2 FQNNGV. CDR3 length: 16 amino acids. In DNA form, the CDR3 reads TGTGCCAGCAGCCGAGGGGTGAGAAGGGAGAACACTGAAGCTTTCTTT. It yields the protein CASSRGVRRENTEAFF.

CDR3: CASSQDWGSNQPQHF. CDR3 in DNA: TGTGCCAGCAGCCAAGATTGGGGGAGCAATCAGCCCCAGCATTTT. This chain uses TRBV4-2 with TRBJ1-5; possible D gene TRBD1, 5 bases. Germline V gene sequence: CDR1 LGHNA, CDR2 YNFKEQ. This CDR3 has 15 amino acids. Deletions cut 0 bases from V and 1 base from J, with 7 bases between.

The gene calls are TRBV7-2 and TRBJ2-7; D possibly corresponds to TRBD2 (5 bases). CDR3 length: 15 amino acids. Germline CDR1 SGHTA, CDR2 FQGNSA. V was cut by 3 bases and J by 2 bases, with 14 bases left in between. The CDR3 loop reads CASSFAGLATYEQYF. In nucleotides, the CDR3 is TGTGCCAGCAGCTTTGCCGGACTCGCAACCTACGAGCAGTACTTC.

This CDR3 reads CASSPGQGIPDTQYF. In nucleotides, the CDR3 is TGTGCCAGTAGTCCAGGACAGGGGATACCAGATACGCAGTATTTT. The chain couples TRBV19 to TRBJ2-3; 9 positions match TRBD1. This CDR3 region has 15 residues. V was pared by 5 bases and J by 4 bases, with 7 bases of the junction left unmatched. In germline, CDR1 is LNHDA, CDR2 SQIVND (reference sequence).